The TCR beta chain under discussion was sequenced for a study of blood T cell repertoires in COVID-19. This clone is a singleton in its sample. This CDR3 comprises 16 residues. Trimming took 1 base from V and 5 from J, leaving 17 bases between them. The germline V gene encodes CDR1 LNHNV and CDR2 YYDKDF (reference sequence). Clones were read by immunoSEQ multiplex PCR, and TCRdb kept only the in-frame ones, dropping some. Among around 300,000 clones listed, roughly 89% were seen once. Sequenced material: PBMCs or T cells enriched from blood (not recorded which). V gene TRBV15 combines with J gene TRBJ1-1; possible D gene TRBD1, 5 bases. This TCR came from a woman aged 55-70 years who had recovered from COVID-19. CDR3 residues: CATSRGGAGGGTEAFF. CDR3 in DNA: TGTGCCACCAGCAGAGGGGGAGCGGGGGGAGGTACTGAAGCTTTCTTT.